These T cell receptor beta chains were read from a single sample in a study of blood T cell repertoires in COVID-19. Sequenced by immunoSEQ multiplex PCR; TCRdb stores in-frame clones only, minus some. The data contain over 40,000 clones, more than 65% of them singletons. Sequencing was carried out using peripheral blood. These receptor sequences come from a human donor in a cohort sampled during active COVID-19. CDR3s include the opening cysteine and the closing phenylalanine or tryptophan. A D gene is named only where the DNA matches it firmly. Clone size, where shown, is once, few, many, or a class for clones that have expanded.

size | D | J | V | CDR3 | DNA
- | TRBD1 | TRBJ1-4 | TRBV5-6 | CASSRQGVGEKLFF | TGTGCCAGCAGCCGACAGGGAGTGGGGGAAAAACTGTTTTTT
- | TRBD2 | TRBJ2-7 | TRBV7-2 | CASSYPPGLAGYEQYF | TGTGCCAGCAGCTACCCCCCGGGACTAGCGGGATACGAGCAGTACTTC
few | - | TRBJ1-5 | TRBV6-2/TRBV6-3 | CASSYPGARQPQHF | TGTGCCAGCAGTTACCCAGGGGCTCGTCAGCCCCAGCATTTT
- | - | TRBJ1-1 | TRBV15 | CATSRGQGEEAFF | TGTGCCACCAGCAGAGGGCAGGGTGAGGAAGCTTTCTTT
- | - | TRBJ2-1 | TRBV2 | CASSGRQSNEQFF | TGTGCCAGCAGTGGCCGACAGAGCAATGAGCAGTTCTTC
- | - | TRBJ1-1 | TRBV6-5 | CASRVDTGGTEAFF | TGTGCCAGCAGGGTAGACACAGGAGGGACTGAAGCTTTCTTT
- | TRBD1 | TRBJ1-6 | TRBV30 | CAWSLGTGKNSPLHF | TGTGCCTGGAGTCTGGGGACAGGGAAGAATTCACCCCTCCACTTT
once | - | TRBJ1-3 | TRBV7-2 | CASSLRTGSGNTIYF | TGTGCCAGCAGCCTCCGGACTGGATCTGGAAACACCATATATTTT
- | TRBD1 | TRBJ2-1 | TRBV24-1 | CATSDLNGQVIEQFF | TGTGCCACCAGTGATTTGAATGGACAGGTAATTGAGCAGTTCTTC
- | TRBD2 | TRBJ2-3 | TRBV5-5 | CASSLWGGSPDTQYF | TGTGCCAGCAGCTTGTGGGGCGGGAGCCCAGATACGCAGTATTTT
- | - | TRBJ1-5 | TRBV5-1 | CASSLDGAGQPQHF | TGCGCCAGCAGCTTGGATGGGGCAGGTCAGCCCCAGCATTTT
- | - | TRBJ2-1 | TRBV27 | CASSYTSAGEQFF | TGTGCCAGCAGTTATACCTCCGCGGGGGAGCAGTTCTTC
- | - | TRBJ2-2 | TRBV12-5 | CASGPTMNTGELFF | TGTGCTAGTGGTCCTACTATGAACACCGGGGAGCTGTTTTTT
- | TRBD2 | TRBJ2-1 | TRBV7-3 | CASSPTSGRYNEQFF | TGTGCCAGCAGTCCCACTAGCGGTAGATACAATGAGCAGTTCTTC
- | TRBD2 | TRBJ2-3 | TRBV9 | CASSEAGGPYTQYF | TGTGCCAGCTCGGAGGCGGGAGGGCCCTATACGCAGTATTTT
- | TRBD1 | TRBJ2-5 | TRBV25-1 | CASGGQGFAYQETQYF | TGTGCCAGCGGGGGACAGGGATTTGCCTACCAAGAGACCCAGTACTTC
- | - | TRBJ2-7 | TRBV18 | CASSPRTASTYEQYF | TGTGCCAGCTCACCCAGGACAGCCTCAACCTACGAGCAGTACTTC
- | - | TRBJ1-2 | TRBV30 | CAWNLPRGGYTF | TGTGCCTGGAACCTACCCCGAGGTGGCTACACCTTC
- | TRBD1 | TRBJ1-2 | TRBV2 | CASQGQAGYGYTF | TGTGCCAGCCAGGGACAGGCGGGCTATGGCTACACCTTC
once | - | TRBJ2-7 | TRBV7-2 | CASGNGGAYEQYF | TGTGCCAGCGGTAATGGCGGGGCCTACGAGCAGTACTTC
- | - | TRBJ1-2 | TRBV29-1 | CSVEAEGSWGYTF | TGCAGCGTTGAAGCTGAGGGATCGTGGGGCTACACCTTC
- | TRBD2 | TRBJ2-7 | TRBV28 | CASSSPGLSYEQYF | TGTGCCAGCAGTTCCCCGGGACTATCCTACGAGCAGTACTTC
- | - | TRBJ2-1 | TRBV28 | CASSLGLASANEQFF | TGTGCCAGCAGTTTAGGGCTAGCGTCCGCCAATGAGCAGTTCTTC
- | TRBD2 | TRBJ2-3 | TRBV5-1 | CASSPLRGIGTDTQYF | TGCGCCAGCAGCCCACTGCGGGGGATAGGCACAGATACGCAGTATTTT
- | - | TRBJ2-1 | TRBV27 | CASSLSLIYNEQFF | TGTGCCAGCAGTTTATCCCTAATCTACAATGAGCAGTTCTTC
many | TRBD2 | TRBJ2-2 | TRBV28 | CASSPGGSGELFF | TGTGCCAGCAGCCCCGGGGGGAGCGGGGAGCTGTTTTTT
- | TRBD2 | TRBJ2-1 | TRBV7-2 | CASSLGGLAVGQFF | TGTGCCAGCAGCTTAGGCGGGCTAGCGGTAGGGCAGTTCTTC
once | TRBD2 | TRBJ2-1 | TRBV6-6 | CASSYDGTSSYNEQFF | TGTGCCAGCAGTTACGACGGGACTAGCAGTTACAATGAGCAGTTCTTC
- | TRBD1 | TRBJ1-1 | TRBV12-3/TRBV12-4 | CASSPQGFTEAFF | TGTGCCAGCAGCCCACAGGGGTTCACTGAAGCTTTCTTT
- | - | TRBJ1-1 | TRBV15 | CATSRVRGGTEAFF | TGTGCCACCAGCAGAGTTAGGGGTGGCACTGAAGCTTTCTTT
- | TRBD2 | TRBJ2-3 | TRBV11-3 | CASSLTSGFSTDTQYF | TGTGCCAGCAGCTTGACTAGCGGGTTCAGCACAGATACGCAGTATTTT
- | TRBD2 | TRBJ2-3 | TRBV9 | CASSVGTNGATDTQYF | TGTGCCAGCAGCGTTGGGACTAATGGTGCAACAGATACGCAGTATTTT
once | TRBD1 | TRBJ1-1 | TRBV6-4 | CASSETGAAAEAFF | TGTGCCAGCAGTGAGACAGGGGCGGCGGCTGAAGCTTTCTTT
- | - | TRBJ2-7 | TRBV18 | CASSPTGGAGLAGLYEQYF | TGTGCCAGCTCACCAACAGGGGGGGCCGGTCTAGCGGGACTCTACGAGCAGTACTTC
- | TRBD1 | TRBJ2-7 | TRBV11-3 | CASSQGGQSYEQYF | TGTGCCAGCAGCCAAGGGGGACAGTCCTACGAGCAGTACTTC
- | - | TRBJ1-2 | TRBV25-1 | CASSEWSYGYTF | TGTGCCAGCAGTGAATGGAGTTATGGCTACACCTTC
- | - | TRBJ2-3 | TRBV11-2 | CASSLLPRTDTQYF | TGTGCCAGCAGCTTGCTCCCGCGGACAGATACGCAGTATTTT
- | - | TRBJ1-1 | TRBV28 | CASSLGKKGGTEAFF | TGTGCCAGCAGTTTGGGGAAGAAGGGAGGGACTGAAGCTTTCTTT
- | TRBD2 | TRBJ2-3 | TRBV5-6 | CASSLVTSGRATTDTQYF | TGTGCCAGCAGCTTGGTGACTAGCGGGAGGGCCACTACAGATACGCAGTATTTT
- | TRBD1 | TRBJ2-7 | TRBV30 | CAWSPGQGANEQYF | TGTGCCTGGAGCCCCGGACAGGGGGCGAACGAGCAGTACTTC
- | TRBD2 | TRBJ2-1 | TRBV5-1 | CASSLALAGNEQFF | TGCGCCAGCAGCTTGGCGCTAGCGGGTAATGAGCAGTTCTTC
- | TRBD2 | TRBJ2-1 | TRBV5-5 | CASSLRVWTSEGEQFF | TGTGCCAGCAGCTTGAGAGTCTGGACTAGCGAAGGTGAGCAGTTCTTC
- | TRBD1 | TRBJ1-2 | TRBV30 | CAWREPGQGSGYTF | TGTGCCTGGAGAGAGCCGGGACAGGGGAGTGGCTACACCTTC
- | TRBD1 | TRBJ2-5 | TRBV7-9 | CASSPTGTANFQETQYF | TGTGCCAGCAGCCCGACCGGGACAGCAAACTTCCAAGAGACCCAGTACTTC
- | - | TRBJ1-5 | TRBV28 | CASRPDGALNQPQHF | TGTGCCAGCAGACCCGACGGAGCCCTGAATCAGCCCCAGCATTTT
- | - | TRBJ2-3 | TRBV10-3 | CAISGTGDTQYF | TGTGCCATCAGTGGCACAGGAGATACGCAGTATTTT
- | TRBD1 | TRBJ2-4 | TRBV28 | CASSRDSKNIQYF | TGTGCCAGCAGCCGGGACAGCAAAAACATTCAGTACTTC
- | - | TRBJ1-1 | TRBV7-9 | CASSPATGLNTEAFF | TGTGCCAGCAGCCCAGCTACAGGACTGAACACTGAAGCTTTCTTT
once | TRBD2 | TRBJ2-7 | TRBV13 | CASSLVGLAGVMYF | TGTGCCAGCAGCTTAGTCGGGCTAGCGGGAGTAATGTACTTC
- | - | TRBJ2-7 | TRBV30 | CAWSSGSSYEQYF | TGTGCCTGGAGTAGCGGAAGCTCCTACGAGCAGTACTTC
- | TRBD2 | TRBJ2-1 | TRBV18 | CASSPAISGSSYNEQFF | TGTGCCAGCTCACCTGCGATAAGCGGGAGCTCCTACAATGAGCAGTTCTTC
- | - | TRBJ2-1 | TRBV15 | CATSRGPPLGNEQFF | TGTGCCACCAGCAGGGGGCCCCCCCTAGGTAATGAGCAGTTCTTC
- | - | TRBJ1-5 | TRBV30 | CAWSVQETQPQHF | TGTGCCTGGAGTGTACAGGAGACTCAGCCCCAGCATTTT
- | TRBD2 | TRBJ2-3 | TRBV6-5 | CASSSRLATDTQYF | TGTGCCAGCAGTTCCCGACTAGCAACAGATACGCAGTATTTT
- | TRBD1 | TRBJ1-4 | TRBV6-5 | CASSQGAHVEKLFF | TGTGCCAGCTCGCAGGGGGCGCATGTTGAAAAACTGTTTTTT
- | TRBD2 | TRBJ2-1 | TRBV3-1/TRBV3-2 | CASSQGSSGSRFF | TGTGCCAGCAGCCAAGGGTCTAGCGGGAGTCGGTTCTTC
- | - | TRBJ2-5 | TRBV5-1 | CASSLIGTQETQYF | TGCGCCAGCAGCTTGATCGGGACTCAAGAGACCCAGTACTTC
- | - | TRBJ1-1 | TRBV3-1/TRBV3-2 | CASSQSGQNTEAFF | TGTGCCAGCAGCCAATCGGGACAGAACACTGAAGCTTTCTTT